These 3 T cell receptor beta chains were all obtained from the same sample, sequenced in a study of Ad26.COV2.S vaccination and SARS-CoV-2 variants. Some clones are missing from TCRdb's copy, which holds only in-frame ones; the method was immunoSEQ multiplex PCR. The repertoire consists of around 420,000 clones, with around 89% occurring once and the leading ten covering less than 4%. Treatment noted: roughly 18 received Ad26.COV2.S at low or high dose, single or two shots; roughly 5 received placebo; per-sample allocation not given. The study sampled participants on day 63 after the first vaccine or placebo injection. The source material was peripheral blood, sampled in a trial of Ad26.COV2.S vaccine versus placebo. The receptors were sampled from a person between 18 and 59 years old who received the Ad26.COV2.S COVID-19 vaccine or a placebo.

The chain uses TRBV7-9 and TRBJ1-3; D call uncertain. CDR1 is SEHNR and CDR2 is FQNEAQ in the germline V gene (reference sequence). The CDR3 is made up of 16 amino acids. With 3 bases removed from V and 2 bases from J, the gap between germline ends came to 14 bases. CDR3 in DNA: TGTGCCAGCAGCTTCTCGTCTGGGGAGACTGGAAACACCATATATTTT. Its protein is CASSFSSGETGNTIYF.

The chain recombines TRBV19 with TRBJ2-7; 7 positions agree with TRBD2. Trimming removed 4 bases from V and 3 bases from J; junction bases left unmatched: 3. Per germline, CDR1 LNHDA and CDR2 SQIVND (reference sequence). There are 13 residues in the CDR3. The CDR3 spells CASSREGNYEQYF. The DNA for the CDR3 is TGTGCCAGTAGTAGGGAGGGAAACTACGAGCAGTACTTC.

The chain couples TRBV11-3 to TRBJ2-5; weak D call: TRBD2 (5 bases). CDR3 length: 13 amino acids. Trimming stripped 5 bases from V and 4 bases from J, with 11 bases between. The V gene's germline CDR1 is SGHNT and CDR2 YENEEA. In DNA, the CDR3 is TGTGCCAGCAGCCGAGGGCTAGGAGAGACCCAGTACTTC. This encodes CASSRGLGETQYF.